This T cell receptor beta chain was profiled in a study of cytomegalovirus exposure and HLA in healthy donors. The study, taken as a whole, reports: The authors later found most CMV-associated TCR beta chains appeared HLA-restricted.

Remarks on this clone: What it binds is not known.

Primers for the PCR totalled 60 Vbeta and 13 Jbeta. Clones were sequenced by immunoSEQ multiplex PCR, and TCRdb holds only the in-frame ones, with some missing. The sample yields tens of thousands of clones, just under 70% seen once. The CDR3 length is 14 residues. Per the germline V gene, CDR1 is MNHNS and CDR2 is SASEGT. V was shortened by 2 bases and J by 2 bases, with 10 bases between the two germline ends. Sample: PBMCs. The sequence came from a woman aged 25 to 39 in good health and CMV-seronegative. J is TRBJ2-7 and V is TRBV6-1; D not resolved. Here the CDR3 reads CASSEPVSAYEQYF. In DNA, the CDR3 is TGTGCCAGCAGTGAACCAGTATCAGCCTACGAGCAGTACTTC.